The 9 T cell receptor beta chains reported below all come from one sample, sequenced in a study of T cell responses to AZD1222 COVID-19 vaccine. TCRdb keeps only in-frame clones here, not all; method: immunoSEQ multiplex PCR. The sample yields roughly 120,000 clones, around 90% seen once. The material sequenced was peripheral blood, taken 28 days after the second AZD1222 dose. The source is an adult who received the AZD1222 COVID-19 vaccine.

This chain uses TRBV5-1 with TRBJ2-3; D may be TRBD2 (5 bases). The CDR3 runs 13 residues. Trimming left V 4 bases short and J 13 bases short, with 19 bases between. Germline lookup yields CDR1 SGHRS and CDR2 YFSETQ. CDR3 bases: TGCGCCAGCAGCCCCCGAGGCGGGCTTCGGGAGTATTTT. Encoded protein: CASSPRGGLREYF.

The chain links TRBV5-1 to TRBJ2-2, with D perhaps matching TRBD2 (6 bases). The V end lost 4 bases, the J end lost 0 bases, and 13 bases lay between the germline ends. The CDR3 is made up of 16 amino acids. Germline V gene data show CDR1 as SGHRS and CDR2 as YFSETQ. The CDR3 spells CASSRDSLANTGELFF. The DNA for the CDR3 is TGCGCCAGCAGCAGGGACTCCCTCGCGAACACCGGGGAGCTGTTTTTT.

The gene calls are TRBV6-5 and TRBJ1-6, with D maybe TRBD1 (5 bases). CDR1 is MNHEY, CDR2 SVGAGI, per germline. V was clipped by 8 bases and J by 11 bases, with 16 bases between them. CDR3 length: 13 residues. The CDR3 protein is CASDRGDAAPLHF. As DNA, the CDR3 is TGTGCCAGCGACCGGGGGGACGCTGCACCCCTCCACTTT.

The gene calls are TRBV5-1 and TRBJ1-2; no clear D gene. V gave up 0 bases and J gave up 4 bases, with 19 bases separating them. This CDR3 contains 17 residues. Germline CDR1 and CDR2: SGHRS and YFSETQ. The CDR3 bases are TGCGCCAGCAGCTTGGCCGTTACCGGCAGGATCGGCTATGGCTACACCTTC. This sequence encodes CASSLAVTGRIGYGYTF.

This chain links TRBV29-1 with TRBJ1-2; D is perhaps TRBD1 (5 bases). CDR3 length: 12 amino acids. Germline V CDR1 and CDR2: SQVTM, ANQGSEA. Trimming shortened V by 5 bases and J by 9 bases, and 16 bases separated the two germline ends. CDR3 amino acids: CSVSGRLGSYTF. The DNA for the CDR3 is TGCAGCGTTTCGGGACGACTCGGTAGCTACACCTTC. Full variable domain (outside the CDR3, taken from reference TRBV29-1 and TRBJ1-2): SAVISQKPSRDICQRGTSLTIQCQVDSQVTMMFWYRQQPGQSLTLIATANQGSEATYESGFVIDKFPISRPNLTFSTLTVSNMSPEDSSIYLCSVSGRLGSYTFGSGTRLTVV.

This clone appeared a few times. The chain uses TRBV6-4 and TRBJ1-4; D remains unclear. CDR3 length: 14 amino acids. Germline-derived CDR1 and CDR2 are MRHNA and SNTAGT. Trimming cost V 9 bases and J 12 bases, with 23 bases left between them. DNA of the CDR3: TGTGCCAGAGGAGATAAGGACGATTTTGGGGAACTGTTTTTT. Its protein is CARGDKDDFGELFF.

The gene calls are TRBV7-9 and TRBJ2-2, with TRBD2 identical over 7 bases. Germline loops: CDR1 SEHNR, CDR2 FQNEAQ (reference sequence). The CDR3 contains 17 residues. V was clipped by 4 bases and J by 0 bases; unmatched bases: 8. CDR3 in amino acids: CASSSLSAGANTGELFF. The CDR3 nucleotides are TGTGCCAGCAGCTCCCTTTCCGCGGGGGCGAACACCGGGGAGCTGTTTTTT.

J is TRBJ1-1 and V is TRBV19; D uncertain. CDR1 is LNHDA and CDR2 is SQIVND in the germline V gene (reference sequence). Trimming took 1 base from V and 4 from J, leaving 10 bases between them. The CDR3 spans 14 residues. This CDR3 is CASSIGRGATEAFF. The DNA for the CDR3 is TGTGCCAGTAGTATAGGTCGAGGCGCCACTGAAGCTTTCTTT.

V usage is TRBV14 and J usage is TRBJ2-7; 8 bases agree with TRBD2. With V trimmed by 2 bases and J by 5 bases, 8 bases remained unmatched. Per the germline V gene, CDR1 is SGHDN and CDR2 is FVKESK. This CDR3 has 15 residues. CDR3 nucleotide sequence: TGTGCCAGCAGCCAAATAGCGGGAAGGGTCGACGAGCAGTACTTC. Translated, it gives CASSQIAGRVDEQYF.